Shown below are 30 T cell receptor beta chains from a single sample sequenced in a study of glioma-infiltrating T cells after dendritic cell vaccination. The time point was: after dendritic cell vaccination, including at tumor progression/relapse. The data were produced by immunoSEQ multiplex PCR, yet TCRdb's version contains in-frame clones alone and is incomplete. The table includes tens of thousands of clones, around 86% detected once. The sample consisted of blood, taken after dendritic cell vaccination. These receptors originate from a human donor with glioblastoma.

This clone was seen a few times. The gene calls are TRBV14 and TRBJ1-4; D is uncertain. Per the germline V gene, CDR1 is SGHDN and CDR2 is FVKESK. V dropped 1 base and J dropped 6 bases, with 12 bases sitting between them. There are 15 residues in the CDR3. The CDR3 loop reads CASSQGSSWHEKLFF. CDR3 nucleotide sequence: TGTGCCAGCAGCCAAGGCAGTTCCTGGCATGAAAAACTGTTTTTT.

The chain carries TRBV19 and TRBJ1-1, with 10 bases aligning to TRBD1. Unmatched junction bases numbered 12, after V lost 6 bases and J lost 8 bases. The CDR3 has 15 residues. Germline assignment: CDR1 LNHDA and CDR2 SQIVND (reference sequence). DNA of the CDR3: TGTGCCAGTAGCCTACTGACAGGGGGCGAGTCAGAAGCTTTCTTT. Translating gives CASSLLTGGESEAFF.

The V gene is TRBV2, the J gene TRBJ1-1; 8 bases align to TRBD1. Germline-derived CDR1 and CDR2 are SNHLY and FYNNEI. The ends lost 8 bases at V and 1 base at J; junction bases unmatched: 0. The CDR3 has 12 amino acids. The CDR3 protein is CASDRGNTEAFF. The CDR3 nucleotides are TGTGCCAGCGACAGGGGGAACACTGAAGCTTTCTTT.

The gene calls are TRBV19 and TRBJ2-3; D is ambiguous. The germline V and J ends were trimmed by 3 bases and 4 bases, with 11 bases remaining between them. CDR1 and CDR2 from the germline V gene are LNHDA and SQIVND (reference sequence). This CDR3 spans 14 amino acids. The CDR3 nucleotides are TGTGCCAGTAGTATCTATGTACCCCCAGATACGCAGTATTTT. Its protein is CASSIYVPPDTQYF.

In this sample, this clone turned up a few times. The gene calls are TRBV2 and TRBJ1-3; no clear D gene. V gave up 6 bases and J gave up 4 bases, with 10 bases separating them. Per the germline V gene, CDR1 is SNHLY and CDR2 is FYNNEI. This CDR3 spans 13 amino acids. CDR3 sequence (DNA): TGTGCCAGCAGCTACGTCACGGGAAACACCATATATTTT. Protein: CASSYVTGNTIYF.

The DNA of the CDR3 is TGTGCCATCAGTGCCGGGACAGGGGAAACCTATGGCTACACCTTC. This sequence encodes CAISAGTGETYGYTF. This rearrangement joins TRBV10-3 to TRBJ1-2; 10 nucleotides align to TRBD1. J was trimmed by 4 bases and V by 4 bases; bases with no gene match: 6. Germline CDR1 and CDR2: ENHRY and SYGVKD. CDR3 size: 15 residues.

The J gene is TRBJ2-7, the V gene TRBV5-8; D ambiguous. V was pared by 0 bases and J by 0 bases, with 7 bases between. Germline V gene lookup returns CDR1 SGHTS and CDR2 YDEGEE. This CDR3 comprises 14 residues. The CDR3 DNA sequence: TGTGCCAGCAGCTTGGCCGACAACTCCTACGAGCAGTACTTC. As protein: CASSLADNSYEQYF.

The CDR3 region is CASKTGGGFYGYTF. The CDR3, as DNA: TGTGCCAGTAAAACAGGGGGGGGCTTCTATGGCTACACCTTC. The chain carries TRBV6-5 and TRBJ1-2; 8 nucleotides match TRBD1. The germline CDR1 and CDR2 sequences are MNHEY and SVGAGI. This CDR3 is 14 amino acids long. Trimming took 9 bases from V and 4 from J; bases not matched to a gene: 10.

With regard to this clone: Additional DNA sequences in this sample encode the identical CDR3. The chain has TRBV4-2 and TRBJ2-7, with D hard to call. V was shortened by 2 bases and J by 6 bases, with 20 bases between the two germline ends. The germline V gene has CDR1 LGHNA and CDR2 YNFKEQ. The CDR3 is 16 amino acids. The CDR3 region has the DNA TGTGCCAGCAGCCAACAACTGGCGGCCTCCTCGAGCGAGCAGTACTTC. Protein sequence: CASSQQLAASSSEQYF.

The chain has TRBV7-3 and TRBJ2-3, with no clear D. Germline CDR1 is SGHTA and CDR2 is FQGTGA. The CDR3 is 15 amino acids. Deletions cut 2 bases from V and 0 bases from J, with 9 bases between. CDR3 nucleotide sequence: TGTGCCAGCAGCTTAGGGCTCCTTAGCACAGATACGCAGTATTTT. It yields the protein CASSLGLLSTDTQYF. The full variable domain, with the rest looked up from reference TRBV7-3 and TRBJ2-3, is GAGVSQTPSNKVTEKGKYVELRCDPISGHTALYWYRQSLGQGPEFLIYFQGTGAADDSGLPNDRFFAVRPEGSVSTLKIQRTERGDSAVYLCASSLGLLSTDTQYFGPGTRLTVL.

This rearrangement joins TRBV4-1 to TRBJ1-4; no reliable D call. The CDR3 sequence is 17 residues long. The germline V gene has CDR1 MGHRA and CDR2 YSYEKL. V was clipped by 1 base and J by 5 bases, with 17 bases between them. CDR3 in amino acids: CASSQVLLAGLNEKLFF. For the CDR3, the DNA is TGCGCCAGCAGCCAAGTCCTCCTGGCGGGCCTCAATGAAAAACTGTTTTTT.

This clone was counted a few times. For the CDR3, the DNA is TGTGCCAGCAGCCCGGGACAGGTTATTAAAGAGACCCAGTACTTC. The encoded protein is CASSPGQVIKETQYF. The V call is TRBV7-6, the J call TRBJ2-5, with 8 bases matching TRBD1. V was pared by 5 bases and J by 3 bases, with 8 bases of the junction left unmatched. Looked up from germline, CDR1 is SGHVS and CDR2 is FNYEAQ. The CDR3 totals 15 residues.

The genes are TRBV2 and TRBJ1-1; TRBD1 matches at 9 bases. The CDR3 is 17 amino acids. Germline CDR1 and CDR2: SNHLY and FYNNEI. V lost 6 bases and J lost 0; bases outside the gene matches: 11. In DNA, the CDR3 is TGTGCCAGCAGGGAACAGGGGGCCGTGGGTATGAACACTGAAGCTTTCTTT. The encoded protein is CASREQGAVGMNTEAFF.

J is TRBJ2-2 and V is TRBV2, with TRBD1 identical over 10 bases. Germline assignment: CDR1 SNHLY and CDR2 FYNNEI. V shed 6 bases, J shed 1 base, and the junction held 5 bases outside the gene matches. CDR3 length equals 16 residues. The DNA of the CDR3 is TGTGCCAGCAGACCCGGACAGGGGGTGAACACCGGGGAGCTGTTTTTT. Protein product: CASRPGQGVNTGELFF. Full variable domain (rest looked up from reference TRBV2 and TRBJ2-2): EPEVTQTPSHQVTQMGQEVILRCVPISNHLYFYWYRQILGQKVEFLVSFYNNEISEKSEIFDDQFSVERPDGSNFTLKIRSTKLEDSAMYFCASRPGQGVNTGELFFGEGSRLTVL.

This rearrangement joins TRBV29-1 to TRBJ1-1; D not certain. Per the germline V gene, CDR1 is SQVTM and CDR2 is ANQGSEA. There are 11 residues in the CDR3. The V and J ends lost 0 bases and 8 bases respectively, with 7 bases between them. The CDR3 protein is CSVEEAVEAFF. CDR3 DNA sequence: TGCAGCGTTGAAGAGGCGGTAGAAGCTTTCTTT.

The rearrangement uses TRBV7-3 and TRBJ1-2, with D uncertain. There are 15 residues in the CDR3. The germline gives CDR1 SGHTA, CDR2 FQGTGA. V was trimmed by 4 bases and J by 4 bases, leaving 16 bases between them. The CDR3: CASSYPPRVPYGYTF. In DNA, the CDR3 is TGTGCCAGCAGCTACCCCCCCCGGGTCCCCTATGGCTACACCTTC.

This chain joins TRBV5-4 and TRBJ2-6, with D possibly TRBD1 on 6 matching bases. V gave up 4 bases and J gave up 4 bases, with 12 bases separating them. The CDR3 extends over 15 amino acids. Germline-derived CDR1 and CDR2 are SGHNT and YYREEE (reference sequence). The CDR3 nucleotides read TGTGCCAGCAGCCCCACAGGGCCCGGGGCCAACGTCCTGACTTTC. Amino acid sequence: CASSPTGPGANVLTF. Complete variable domain (other parts from reference TRBV5-4 and TRBJ2-6): ETGVTQSPTHLIKTRGQQVTLRCSSQSGHNTVSWYQQALGQGPQFIFQYYREEENGRGNFPPRFSGLQFPNYSSELNVNALELDDSALYLCASSPTGPGANVLTFGAGSRLTVL.

Here the CDR3 reads CASSWTGSSYGYTF. CDR3 bases: TGCGCCAGCAGCTGGACAGGGTCCAGCTATGGCTACACCTTC. This sequence joins TRBV5-1 and TRBJ1-2, with 8 bases identical to TRBD1. V dropped 3 bases and J dropped 4; count of bases not matched to a gene: 5. This CDR3 is 14 amino acids long. The V gene's germline CDR1 is SGHRS and CDR2 YFSETQ.

The chain recombines TRBV6-1 with TRBJ1-4; 8 bases fit TRBD1. Germline V gene lookup returns CDR1 MNHNS and CDR2 SASEGT. V shed 6 bases and J 2 bases; nucleotides not matched to a gene: 5. The CDR3 consists of 15 residues. In DNA form, the CDR3 reads TGTGCCAGCAGCCCAGGGGGCAGGACTAATGAAAAACTGTTTTTT. It yields the protein CASSPGGRTNEKLFF.

J is TRBJ1-2 and V is TRBV27; 7 bases are a match to TRBD1. The CDR3 runs 14 residues. With V trimmed by 4 bases and J by 2 bases, 4 bases remained unmatched. Germline V gene data show CDR1 as MNHEY and CDR2 as SMNVEV (reference sequence). CDR3 nucleotide sequence: TGTGCCAGCAGTTCCAGGGGACAGAACTATGGCTACACCTTC. It yields the protein CASSSRGQNYGYTF.

This chain uses TRBV6-6 with TRBJ2-7, with D possibly being TRBD2 (6 bases). The ends were cut back, 10 bases at V and 1 base at J, with 14 bases in the middle. This CDR3 has 13 amino acids. The V gene's germline CDR1 is MNHNY and CDR2 SVGAGI (reference sequence). The DNA of the CDR3 is TGTGCCACCGGAGGGACGGGATCCTACGAGCAGTACTTC. Translated, it gives CATGGTGSYEQYF.

Of note for this clone: Different DNA sequences within this sample yield the same CDR3. V is TRBV5-1 and J is TRBJ2-1, with TRBD2 identical over 9 bases. CDR1 is SGHRS and CDR2 is YFSETQ in the germline V gene. V gave up 7 bases and J gave up 4 bases; unmatched junction bases: 9. This CDR3 comprises 15 residues. The CDR3, as DNA: TGCGCCAGCGCTAGGGCTAGCGGGGTATACAATGAGCAGTTCTTC. It specifies CASARASGVYNEQFF.

The V gene is TRBV11-3, the J gene TRBJ2-7; 12 bases agree with TRBD1. J lost 6 bases, V lost 5 bases, and 11 bases had no gene match. The CDR3 sequence is 16 residues long. CDR1 is SGHNT and CDR2 is YENEEA in the germline V gene. CDR3 coding DNA: TGTGCCAGCAGCCCTAGCCCGGGACAGGGGGCGGGCGAGCAGTACTTC. Protein product: CASSPSPGQGAGEQYF.

The chain employs TRBV14 and TRBJ2-3; 14 nucleotides agree with TRBD2. This CDR3 spans 18 amino acids. Germline values: CDR1 SGHDN, CDR2 FVKESK. V lost 5 bases, J lost 4 bases, and 11 bases stayed unmatched. Written as DNA, the CDR3 is TGTGCCAGCAGCGAGGGACTAGCGGGGGCGTCTTACGCAGATACGCAGTATTTT. Amino acids: CASSEGLAGASYADTQYF.

This chain connects TRBV27 to TRBJ2-7, with 9 bases lining up with TRBD1. The V gene end was trimmed by 2 bases and the J gene end by 2 bases; junction bases not matched to a gene: 7. The CDR3 length is 16 residues. Germline V lookup: CDR1 MNHEY, CDR2 SMNVEV (reference sequence). The CDR3 sequence: CASSLHRDRVPYEQYF. The CDR3 coding sequence is TGTGCCAGCAGTTTACACCGGGACAGGGTACCCTACGAGCAGTACTTC.

CDR3 sequence (DNA): TGTGCCAGCAGTTATGGACTAGCGGGTGGAGGTGAGCAGTTCTTC. It yields the protein CASSYGLAGGGEQFF. The chain recombines TRBV6-5 with TRBJ2-1, with TRBD2 matching 11 bases. The germline V gene encodes CDR1 MNHEY and CDR2 SVGAGI. This CDR3 spans 15 amino acids. V was clipped by 3 bases and J by 9 bases; unmatched bases: 7.

This chain joins TRBV10-3 and TRBJ2-5, with D possibly being TRBD1 (5 bases). This CDR3 contains 14 residues. The germline V gene encodes CDR1 ENHRY and CDR2 SYGVKD. V lost 0 bases, J lost 5 bases, and 10 bases lay in between. In nucleotides, the CDR3 is TGTGCCATCAGTGAGTCGGGCAGGGTGGAGACCCAGTACTTC. Translating it yields CAISESGRVETQYF.

The chain links TRBV6-6 to TRBJ2-1, with D possibly matching TRBD2 (6 bases). The CDR3 sequence is 11 residues long. V gave up 4 bases and J gave up 9 bases, with 7 bases separating them. Germline V gene sequence: CDR1 MNHNY, CDR2 SVGAGI (reference sequence). The CDR3 protein is CASSSGGEQFF. The DNA of the CDR3 is TGTGCCAGCAGTTCCGGGGGTGAGCAGTTCTTC.

This clone was picked up a small number of times. This chain uses TRBV4-1 with TRBJ2-7, with D perhaps TRBD1 (5 bases). Trimming removed 0 bases from V and 1 base from J, with 13 bases in between. There are 16 residues in the CDR3. The germline V gene has CDR1 MGHRA and CDR2 YSYEKL. The CDR3 bases are TGCGCCAGCAGCCAAGATCCAGGGTATAGGTCCTACGAGCAGTACTTC. Protein product: CASSQDPGYRSYEQYF.

This clone has only one observation. This chain connects TRBV2 to TRBJ1-2; D is unclear. Germline CDR1 and CDR2: SNHLY and FYNNEI. CDR3 length: 12 amino acids. Trimming cost V 4 bases and J 4 bases, with 7 bases left between them. The CDR3 protein is CASSAVSYGYTF. For the CDR3, the DNA is TGTGCCAGCAGTGCCGTCTCCTATGGCTACACCTTC.